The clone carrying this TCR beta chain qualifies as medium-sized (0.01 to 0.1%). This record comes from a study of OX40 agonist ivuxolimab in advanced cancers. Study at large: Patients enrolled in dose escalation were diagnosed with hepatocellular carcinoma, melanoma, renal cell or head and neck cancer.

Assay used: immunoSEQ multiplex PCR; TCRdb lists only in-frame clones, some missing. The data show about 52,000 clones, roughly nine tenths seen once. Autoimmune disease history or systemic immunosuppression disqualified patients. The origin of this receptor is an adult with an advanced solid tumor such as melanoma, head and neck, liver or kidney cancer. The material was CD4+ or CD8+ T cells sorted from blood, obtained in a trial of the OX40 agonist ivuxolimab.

This CDR3 reads CASSVDIRGGNTGELFF. In DNA form, the CDR3 reads TGTGCCAGCAGCGTAGATATCCGTGGAGGAAACACCGGGGAGCTGTTTTTT. V gene TRBV9 combines with J gene TRBJ2-2, with D possibly being TRBD2 (5 bases). The CDR3 sequence is 17 residues long. The ends were cut back, 0 bases at V and 2 bases at J, with 14 bases in the middle. Germline assignment: CDR1 SGDLS and CDR2 YYNGEE. Full variable domain (rest looked up from reference TRBV9 and TRBJ2-2): DSGVTQTPKHLITATGQRVTLRCSPRSGDLSVYWYQQSLDQGLQFLIQYYNGEERAKGNILERFSAQQFPDLHSELNLSSLELGDSALYFCASSVDIRGGNTGELFFGEGSRLTVL.